Listed below are T cell receptor beta chains from one sample, sequenced in a study of post-analysis software for immune sequencing data. TCRdb processed the PCR reads anew with MiXCR; each CDR3 protein has one entry. The top ten hold around 15% of the sample, which has over 300,000 distinct CDR3 sequences, about a third seen once. The sample consisted of blood. The receptors derive from a girl aged 5-17 years with multiple sclerosis. CDR3s include the opening cysteine and the closing phenylalanine or tryptophan. The order of the fields is D gene, clone size, J gene, V gene, CDR3 protein, CDR3 DNA. A D gene is named only where the DNA matches it firmly. Clone size is given for some rows only: seen once, a few or many times, or a class if the clone is expanded.

TRBD2 NA TRBJ2-1 TRBV6-2/TRBV6-3 CASSYSRTSGGPSSGGNEQFF TGTGCCAGCAGTTACTCTAGGACTAGCGGGGGGCCCAGCAGTGGCGGCAATGAGCAGTTCTTC
NA NA TRBJ2-5 TRBV7-9 CASSPGDRGETQYF TGTGCCAGCAGCCCCGGCGACCGAGGAGAGACCCAGTACTTC
NA few TRBJ1-2 TRBV12-3/TRBV12-4 CASTLGGPGYGYTF TGTGCCAGCACCCTAGGGGGGCCAGGCTATGGCTACACCTTC
TRBD1 once TRBJ2-1 TRBV14 CANSRPGQGAYNEQFF TGTGCCAACAGCCGACCGGGACAGGGCGCCTACAATGAGCAGTTCTTC
NA NA TRBJ1-3 TRBV29-1 CASRVSGNTIYF TGCGCCTCCAGGGTCTCTGGAAACACCATATATTTT
TRBD1 once TRBJ1-1 TRBV5-1 CASSSRRQGATEAFF TGCGCCAGCAGCTCCCGGAGGCAGGGGGCCACTGAAGCTTTCTTT
NA NA TRBJ2-5 TRBV29-1 CSVGPGGSLETQYF TGCAGCGTTGGGCCCGGGGGCAGTTTGGAGACCCAGTACTTC
NA few TRBJ1-6 TRBV9 CASSVGPQLWDSPLHF TGTGCCAGCAGCGTAGGGCCACAACTCTGGGATTCACCCCTCCACTTT
TRBD1 NA TRBJ2-6 TRBV11-2 CASSLKVSKGASPSGANVLTF TGTGCCAGCAGCTTAAAAGTTTCCAAGGGGGCGAGTCCCAGTGGGGCCAACGTCCTGACTTTC
TRBD1 NA TRBJ1-1 TRBV2 CASGNRGQGTEAFF TGTGCCAGCGGAAACAGGGGGCAGGGCACTGAAGCTTTCTTT